The present entry profiles one TCR beta chain with its context. This sample stems from a study of technical replicates of blood from a handful of donors. The data were produced by immunoSEQ multiplex PCR, yet TCRdb's version contains in-frame clones alone and is incomplete. Of about 73,000 clones detected, 93% appear once; the ten largest clones hold about 0.26%. Germline V gene sequence: CDR1 MNHEY, CDR2 SMNVEV (reference sequence). The CDR3 length is 15 residues. V trimming: 4 bases; J trimming: 7 bases; junction bases outside the gene matches: 7. The TCR was taken from a human donor in good health. Sequencing input: T cells isolated from PBMCs. The rearrangement uses TRBV27 and TRBJ2-5; 12 nucleotides agree with TRBD2. CDR3 DNA: TGTGCCAGCAGTTCTGGACTAGCGGGGAGGGGGACCCAGTACTTC. Protein product: CASSSGLAGRGTQYF.